The present TCR beta chain was sequenced within a study of blood T cell repertoires in COVID-19. V gave up 2 bases and J gave up 1 base; unmatched junction bases: 4. The germline CDR1 and CDR2 sequences are LGHNA and YNFKEQ. This CDR3 has 16 amino acids. Some clones are missing from TCRdb's copy, which holds only in-frame ones; the method was immunoSEQ multiplex PCR. The profile shows about 210,000 clones, roughly 82% of them singletons. Specimen: peripheral blood. The TCR comes from a woman aged 60 to 75 with COVID-19, enrolled during active disease. V is TRBV4-2 and J is TRBJ2-3; 9 bases fit TRBD2. In DNA form, the CDR3 reads TGTGCCAGCAGCCAACGGCGGGGGGGCGGCACAGATACGCAGTATTTT. It codes for CASSQRRGGGTDTQYF.